This T cell receptor (beta chain) derives from a study of blood T cell repertoires in COVID-19. Study at large: Acute and convalescent COVID-19 specimens originated in the United States, Italy and Spain. PBMCs, B-cell-depleted T cells, or T cells were the source of the cDNA or gDNA that made up the material.

This table comes from immunoSEQ multiplex PCR, and its TCRdb copy is limited to in-frame clones, with some not included. This sample has 200,000 to 250,000 clones, with more than 80% found just once. Seattle patients were enrolled while actively infected and followed longitudinally. The CDR3 loop spans 14 amino acids. Looked up from germline, CDR1 is SGHRS and CDR2 is YFSETQ. The V gene end was trimmed by 4 bases and the J gene end by 3 bases; junction bases not matched to a gene: 6. This sequence was found in a man under 40 with COVID-19, enrolled during active disease. This sequence joins TRBV5-1 and TRBJ2-7, with 8 nucleotides matching TRBD1. Sample: peripheral blood. CDR3 sequence (DNA): TGCGCCAGCAGCCCCTACACAGGGGGCTACGAGCAGTACTTC. The encoded protein is CASSPYTGGYEQYF.